This is a list of T cell receptor beta chains from one sample in a study of T cell responses to AZD1222 COVID-19 vaccine. Method: immunoSEQ multiplex PCR; TCRdb's copy keeps in-frame clones and lacks some. The sample lists about 110,000 clones, roughly 90% occurring once. The sequences come from peripheral blood, collected on day 0 of AZD1222 vaccination. These receptors came from an adult in good health. Each CDR3 is given with its conserved first and last residue. D genes are given only for firm matches. Some rows mark clone size as missing; the rest say once, few, many or name a class of expanded clone.

V	J	size	D	DNA	CDR3
TRBV7-2	TRBJ2-3	.	.	TGTGCCAGCAGCCAGAGGCTAGGGGACACAGATACGCAGTATTTT	CASSQRLGDTDTQYF
TRBV29-1	TRBJ1-2	.	.	TGCAGCGTTGCAGGCGGGGAGGGCCGCGGGAACTATGGCTACACCTTC	CSVAGGEGRGNYGYTF
TRBV27	TRBJ1-2	.	TRBD1	TGTGCCAGCAGTCCCCACCAGGACAGGGGGTATGGCTACACCTTC	CASSPHQDRGYGYTF
TRBV5-1	TRBJ2-6	many	.	TGCGCCAGCAGCATAGGGGCGAACTCTGGGGCCAACGTCCTGACTTTC	CASSIGANSGANVLTF
TRBV14	TRBJ1-1	.	.	TGTGCCAGCAGCCAGGGCAGGGCTTCGGGCACTGAAGCTTTCTTT	CASSQGRASGTEAFF
TRBV18	TRBJ1-6	.	TRBD1	TGTGCCAGCTCACACGCGACAGGGGCAGAAAATTCACCCCTCCACTTT	CASSHATGAENSPLHF
TRBV6-5	TRBJ2-1	once	.	TGTGCCAGCAGTTATGGTGATGTGTTCCACAATGAGCAGTTCTTC	CASSYGDVFHNEQFF
TRBV7-2	TRBJ1-1	.	.	TGTGCCAGCAGCTTAGCCAGAGACGCTGAAGCTTTCTTT	CASSLARDAEAFF
TRBV10-3	TRBJ2-1	.	TRBD2	TGTGCCATCAGTGACCCTAGCGGGAGTCTGGTCTACAATGAGCAGTTCTTC	CAISDPSGSLVYNEQFF
TRBV6-1	TRBJ2-1	.	.	TGTGCCAGCAGTGAAGCGCTAGCAACGGATGAGCAGTTCTTC	CASSEALATDEQFF
TRBV28	TRBJ2-7	once	.	TGTGCCAGCCCTTATCGAAAGGGGGACCGGGGTTTAAGACTTCTATATGAGCAGTACTTC	CASPYRKGDRGLRLLYEQYF
TRBV3-1/TRBV3-2	TRBJ2-3	.	TRBD2	TGTGTCAGCAGCCAAGGGGGACTAGCGGGAGGCCCTAGCACAGATACGCAGTATTTT	CVSSQGGLAGGPSTDTQYF
TRBV5-1	TRBJ2-2	.	.	TGCGCCAGCAGCTTGGACGTGGGTTACACCGGGGAGCTGTTTTTT	CASSLDVGYTGELFF
TRBV3-1/TRBV3-2	TRBJ1-2	.	.	TGTGCCAGCAGCCTCCTGAATGCTAACTATGGCTACACCTTC	CASSLLNANYGYTF
TRBV18	TRBJ1-5	.	.	TGTGCCAGCTCACTAGGGTATGGGCAGCCCCAGCATTTT	CASSLGYGQPQHF
TRBV7-2	TRBJ2-5	.	.	TGTGCCAGCAGCTTATCGGCAGGGCGATCCGAGACCCAGTACTTC	CASSLSAGRSETQYF
TRBV30	TRBJ2-5	.	.	TGTGCCTGGAGTGTCGACGGATACCCCCCGCAAGAGACCCAGTACTTC	CAWSVDGYPPQETQYF
TRBV28	TRBJ1-5	.	TRBD1	TGTGCCAGCTGGACGTTAGGACAGGGGGGGATGAGCAATCAGCCCCAGCATTTT	CASWTLGQGGMSNQPQHF
TRBV18	TRBJ1-1	.	TRBD1	TGTGCCAGCTCTTACGGACAGGGCACTGAAGCTTTCTTT	CASSYGQGTEAFF
TRBV3-1/TRBV3-2	TRBJ2-7	.	TRBD2	TGTGCCAGCAAACTAGCGGGAGGGCCATACGAGCAGTACTTC	CASKLAGGPYEQYF
TRBV28	TRBJ1-1	.	TRBD1	TGTGCCAGCAGTTTGACTCTCCCGGGACAGGGGGCGCGGCGGATCACTGAAGCTTTCTTT	CASSLTLPGQGARRITEAFF
TRBV3-1/TRBV3-2	TRBJ2-1	.	TRBD1	TGTGCCAGCAGCTTCTCGCTTGGGGTACAGGGGCTCGCCGTCGGTTACAATGAGCAGTTCTTC	CASSFSLGVQGLAVGYNEQFF
TRBV7-6	TRBJ2-1	once	.	TGTGCCAGCAGCCCCCGGGGTTCACCATCCTACAATGAGCAGTTCTTC	CASSPRGSPSYNEQFF
TRBV6-6	TRBJ1-1	.	.	TGTGCCAGCAGTAGCGGGGGCGCAGGGGTGGTCACTGAAGCTTTCTTT	CASSSGGAGVVTEAFF
TRBV10-3	TRBJ2-1	.	.	TGTGCCATCATAGGCCCAAGAACCGGCGGGACCTCCTACAATGAGCAGTTCTTC	CAIIGPRTGGTSYNEQFF
TRBV29-1	TRBJ2-3	.	.	TGCAGCGGATCAAAGGGGAGCACAGATACGCAGTATTTT	CSGSKGSTDTQYF
TRBV14	TRBJ2-7	once	.	TGTGCCAGCAGCCCCCAACTAGAGTCCTACGAGCAGTACTTC	CASSPQLESYEQYF
TRBV7-2	TRBJ2-7	few	.	TGTGCCAGCAGCTTAGACGGCCCCTACGAGCAGTACTTC	CASSLDGPYEQYF
TRBV5-4	TRBJ1-3	.	.	TGTGCCAGCAGCCCCGGGGGGGCTGGCGGGAACACCATATATTTT	CASSPGGAGGNTIYF
TRBV19	TRBJ1-5	once	.	TGTGCCAGTAGTGACTCCACCGATCAGCCCCAGCATTTT	CASSDSTDQPQHF
TRBV28	TRBJ1-2	.	.	TGTGCCAGCAGTTCTTCCGAGGGTACCGTCTATGGCTACACCTTC	CASSSSEGTVYGYTF
TRBV5-1	TRBJ2-7	.	.	TGCGCCAGCAGCCCCGACGACAGTGGCTACGAGCAGTACTTC	CASSPDDSGYEQYF
TRBV4-1	TRBJ2-1	.	.	TGCGCCAGCAGCCAACCAACATTGACAAGAGGGCAGTTCTTC	CASSQPTLTRGQFF
TRBV28	TRBJ2-1	.	.	TGTGCCAGCAGTTCAGGGGGGCCCTACAATGAGCAGTTCTTC	CASSSGGPYNEQFF
TRBV15	TRBJ1-1	.	.	TGTGCCACCAGCAGGGGCAGGAGAAACACTGAAGCTTTCTTT	CATSRGRRNTEAFF
TRBV3-1/TRBV3-2	TRBJ1-1	.	TRBD1	TGTGCCAGCAGCCAGGGGGACAGGAACACTGAAGCTTTCTTT	CASSQGDRNTEAFF
TRBV4-2	TRBJ2-1	few	.	TGTGCCAGCAGCCAAGGGACCTCCCCCTACAATGAGCAGTTCTTC	CASSQGTSPYNEQFF
TRBV12-5	TRBJ2-1	.	TRBD2	TGTGCTAGTGGTTTGGCGGGACTAGCAAATGAGCAGTTCTTC	CASGLAGLANEQFF
TRBV11-1	TRBJ1-2	.	.	TGTGCCAGCAGCTTAGGGGACGGGCGACCGGCTGGCTACACCTTC	CASSLGDGRPAGYTF
TRBV6-1	TRBJ1-5	.	.	TGTGCCAGCAGTGAGGCCCGGGCCAATCAGCCCCAGCATTTT	CASSEARANQPQHF
TRBV12-3/TRBV12-4	TRBJ1-4	.	.	TGTGCCAGCAGGGGGGTTAATGAAAAACTGTTTTTT	CASRGVNEKLFF
TRBV7-2	TRBJ1-3	.	.	TGTGCCAGCAGCCTCGGGGGATCAGGAAACACCATATATTTT	CASSLGGSGNTIYF